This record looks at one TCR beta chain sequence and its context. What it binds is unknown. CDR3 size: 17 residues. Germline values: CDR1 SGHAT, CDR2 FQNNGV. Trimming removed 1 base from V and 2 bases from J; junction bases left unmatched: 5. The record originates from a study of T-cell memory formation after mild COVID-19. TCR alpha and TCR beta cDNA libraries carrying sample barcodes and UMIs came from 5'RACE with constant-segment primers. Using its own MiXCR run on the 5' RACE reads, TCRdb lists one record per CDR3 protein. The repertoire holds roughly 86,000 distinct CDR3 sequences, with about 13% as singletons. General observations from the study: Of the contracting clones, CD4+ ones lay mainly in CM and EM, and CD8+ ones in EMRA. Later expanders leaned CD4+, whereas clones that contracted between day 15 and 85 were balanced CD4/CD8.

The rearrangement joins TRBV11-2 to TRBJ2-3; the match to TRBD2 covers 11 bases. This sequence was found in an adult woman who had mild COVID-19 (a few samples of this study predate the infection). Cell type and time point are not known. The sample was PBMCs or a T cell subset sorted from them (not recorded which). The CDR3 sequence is CASSLGTSGSFTDTQYF. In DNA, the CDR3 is TGTGCCAGCAGCTTAGGTACTAGCGGGAGTTTCACAGATACGCAGTATTTT. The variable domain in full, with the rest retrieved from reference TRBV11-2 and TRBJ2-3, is EAGVAQSPRYKIIEKRQSVAFWCNPISGHATLYWYQQILGQGPKLLIQFQNNGVVDDSQLPKDRFSAERLKGVDSTLKIQPAKLEDSAVYLCASSLGTSGSFTDTQYFGPGTRLTVL.